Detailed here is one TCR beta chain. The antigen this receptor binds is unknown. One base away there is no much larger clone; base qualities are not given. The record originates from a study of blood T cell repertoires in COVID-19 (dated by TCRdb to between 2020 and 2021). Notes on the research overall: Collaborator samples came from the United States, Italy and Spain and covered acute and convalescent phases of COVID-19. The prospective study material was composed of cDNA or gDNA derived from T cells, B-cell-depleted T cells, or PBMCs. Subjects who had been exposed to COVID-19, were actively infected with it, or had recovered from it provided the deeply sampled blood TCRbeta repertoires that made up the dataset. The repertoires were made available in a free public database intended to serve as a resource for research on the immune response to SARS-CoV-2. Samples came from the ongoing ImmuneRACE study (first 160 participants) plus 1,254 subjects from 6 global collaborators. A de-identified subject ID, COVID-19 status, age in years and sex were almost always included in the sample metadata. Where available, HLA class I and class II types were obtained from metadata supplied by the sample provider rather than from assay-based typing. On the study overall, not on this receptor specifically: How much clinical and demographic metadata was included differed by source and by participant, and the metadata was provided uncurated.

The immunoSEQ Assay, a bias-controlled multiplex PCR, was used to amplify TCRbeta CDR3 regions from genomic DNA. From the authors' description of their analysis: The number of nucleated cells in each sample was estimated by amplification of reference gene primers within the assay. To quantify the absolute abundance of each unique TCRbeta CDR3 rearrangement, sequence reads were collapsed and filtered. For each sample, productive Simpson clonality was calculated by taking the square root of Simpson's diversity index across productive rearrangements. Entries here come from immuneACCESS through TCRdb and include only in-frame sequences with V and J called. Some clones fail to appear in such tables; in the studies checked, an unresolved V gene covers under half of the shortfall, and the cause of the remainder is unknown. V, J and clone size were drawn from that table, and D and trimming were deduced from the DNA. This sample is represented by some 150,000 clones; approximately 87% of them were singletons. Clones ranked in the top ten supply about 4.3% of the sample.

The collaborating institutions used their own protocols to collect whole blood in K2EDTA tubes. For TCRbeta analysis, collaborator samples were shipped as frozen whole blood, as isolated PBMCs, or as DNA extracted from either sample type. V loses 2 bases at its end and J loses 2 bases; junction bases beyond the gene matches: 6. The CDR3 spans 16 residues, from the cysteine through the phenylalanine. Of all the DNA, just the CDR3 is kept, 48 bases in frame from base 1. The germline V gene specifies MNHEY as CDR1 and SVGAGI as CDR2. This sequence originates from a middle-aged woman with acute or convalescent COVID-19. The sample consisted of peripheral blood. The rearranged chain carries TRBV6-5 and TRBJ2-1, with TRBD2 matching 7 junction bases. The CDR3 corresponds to CASSYEAGLPYNEQFF. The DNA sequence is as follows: TGTGCCAGCAGTTACGAAGCGGGACTCCCCTACAATGAGCAGTTCTTC.